These 4 T cell receptor beta chains came from one sample sequenced in a study of blood T cell repertoires in COVID-19. Sequenced by immunoSEQ multiplex PCR; TCRdb stores in-frame clones only, minus some. Here the sample spans approximately 82,000 clones, around 88% being singletons. What was sequenced was PBMCs or T cells enriched from blood (not recorded which). Receptor source: a woman aged 45-59 years with acute COVID-19.

The V gene is TRBV5-1, the J gene TRBJ1-2; 8 bases are a match to TRBD1. CDR1 is SGHRS and CDR2 is YFSETQ in the germline V gene. This CDR3 is 14 amino acids long. J was trimmed by 6 bases and V by 4 bases; bases with no gene match: 8. The CDR3 sequence: CASSPRTGTNGYTF. In DNA, the CDR3 is TGCGCCAGCAGCCCCCGGACAGGGACTAATGGCTACACCTTC.

The rearrangement links TRBV11-2 to TRBJ2-1; D possibly corresponds to TRBD2 (5 bases). The CDR3 contains 15 residues. Germline V CDR1 and CDR2: SGHAT, FQNNGV. Trimming removed 5 bases at V and 0 bases at J, with 11 bases between. Here the CDR3 DNA reads TGTGCCAGCAGCCAGCGGAGCAGCTCCTACAATGAGCAGTTCTTC. Translation: CASSQRSSSYNEQFF. Together with reference TRBV11-2 and TRBJ2-1, the CDR3 gives the full variable domain: EAGVAQSPRYKIIEKRQSVAFWCNPISGHATLYWYQQILGQGPKLLIQFQNNGVVDDSQLPKDRFSAERLKGVDSTLKIQPAKLEDSAVYLCASSQRSSSYNEQFFGPGTRLTVL.

The chain links TRBV24-1 to TRBJ1-2; 8 positions match TRBD1. The CDR3 runs to 15 residues. V dropped 4 bases and J dropped 4; count of bases not matched to a gene: 7. Germline assignment: CDR1 KGHDR and CDR2 SFDVKD. DNA of the CDR3: TGTGCCACCAGTGACGGCGGACAGGGAGGCTATGGCTACACCTTC. This sequence encodes CATSDGGQGGYGYTF.

The chain uses TRBV18 and TRBJ2-1; a possible D gene is TRBD1 (5 bases). The CDR3 covers 16 residues. V was pared by 5 bases and J by 0 bases, with 14 bases between. Germline assignment: CDR1 KGHSH and CDR2 LQKENI. Written as DNA, the CDR3 is TGTGCCAGCTCATTCCCTCGCACAGGCTCCTACAATGAGCAGTTCTTC. Its translation: CASSFPRTGSYNEQFF.